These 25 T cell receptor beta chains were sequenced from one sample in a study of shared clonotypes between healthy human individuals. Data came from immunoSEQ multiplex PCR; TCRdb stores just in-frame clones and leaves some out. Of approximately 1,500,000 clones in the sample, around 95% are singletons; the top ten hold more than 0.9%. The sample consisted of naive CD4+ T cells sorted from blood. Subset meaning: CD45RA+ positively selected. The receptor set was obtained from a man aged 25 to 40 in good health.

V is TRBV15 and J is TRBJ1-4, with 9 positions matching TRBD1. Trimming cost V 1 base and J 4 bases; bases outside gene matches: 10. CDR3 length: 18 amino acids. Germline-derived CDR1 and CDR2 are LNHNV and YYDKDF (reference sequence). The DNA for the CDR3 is TGTGCCACCAGCAGAGTGGAGGGGACAGGGACAATTAATGAAAAACTGTTTTTT. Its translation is CATSRVEGTGTINEKLFF.

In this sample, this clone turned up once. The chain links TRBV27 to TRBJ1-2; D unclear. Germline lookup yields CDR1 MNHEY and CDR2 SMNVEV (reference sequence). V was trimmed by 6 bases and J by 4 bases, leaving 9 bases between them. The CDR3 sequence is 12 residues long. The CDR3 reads CASSDGSYGYTF. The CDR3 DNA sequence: TGTGCCAGCAGCGACGGATCCTATGGCTACACCTTC.

CDR3 region: CASSENLQREQFF. The CDR3 nucleotides read TGCGCCAGCAGCGAAAACCTACAACGCGAGCAGTTCTTC. This rearrangement joins TRBV4-3 to TRBJ2-1, with D unclear. V dropped 5 bases and J dropped 10 bases, with 15 bases sitting between them. The germline gives CDR1 LGHNA, CDR2 YSLEER. This CDR3 has 13 amino acids.

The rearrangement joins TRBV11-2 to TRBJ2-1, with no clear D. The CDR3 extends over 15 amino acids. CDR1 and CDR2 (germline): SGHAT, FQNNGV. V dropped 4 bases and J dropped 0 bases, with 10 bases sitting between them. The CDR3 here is CASSSSRSSYNEQFF. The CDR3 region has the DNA TGTGCCAGCAGCTCTTCACGGAGCTCCTACAATGAGCAGTTCTTC.

The CDR3 DNA is TGCGCCAGCAGCCAAGAAAGTGGCGGGAGGGCCAAGGATACGCAGTATTTT. Encoded protein: CASSQESGGRAKDTQYF. This rearrangement joins TRBV4-1 to TRBJ2-3, with 9 bases matching TRBD2. In germline, CDR1 is MGHRA, CDR2 YSYEKL. The CDR3 has 17 amino acids. V lost 0 bases to trimming and J lost 6 bases; unmatched junction nucleotides: 10.

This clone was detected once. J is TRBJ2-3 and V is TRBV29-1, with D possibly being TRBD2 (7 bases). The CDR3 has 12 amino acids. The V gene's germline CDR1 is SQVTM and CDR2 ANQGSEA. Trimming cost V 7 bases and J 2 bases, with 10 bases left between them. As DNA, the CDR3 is TGCAGCGGGGGGGGCAACACAGATACGCAGTATTTT. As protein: CSGGGNTDTQYF.

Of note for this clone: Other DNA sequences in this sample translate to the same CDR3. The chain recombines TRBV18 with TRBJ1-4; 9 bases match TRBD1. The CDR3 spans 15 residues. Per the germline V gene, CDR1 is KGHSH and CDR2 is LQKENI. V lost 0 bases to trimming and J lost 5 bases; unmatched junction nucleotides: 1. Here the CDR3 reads CASSPPGQGNEKLFF. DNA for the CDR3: TGTGCCAGCTCACCACCGGGACAGGGAAATGAAAAACTGTTTTTT.

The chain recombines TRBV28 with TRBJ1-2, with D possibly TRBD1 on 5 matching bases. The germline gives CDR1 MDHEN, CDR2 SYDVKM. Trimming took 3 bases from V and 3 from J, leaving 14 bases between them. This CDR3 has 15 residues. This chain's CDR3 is CASSFPAGADYGYTF. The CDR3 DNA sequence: TGTGCCAGCAGTTTCCCCGCCGGGGCCGACTATGGCTACACCTTC.

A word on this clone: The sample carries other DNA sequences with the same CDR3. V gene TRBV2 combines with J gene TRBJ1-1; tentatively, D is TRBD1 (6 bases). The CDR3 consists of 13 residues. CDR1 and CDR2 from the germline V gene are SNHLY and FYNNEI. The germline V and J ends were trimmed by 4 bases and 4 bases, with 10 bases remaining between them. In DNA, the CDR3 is TGTGCCAGCAGTGCACAGGGTCCCACTGAAGCTTTCTTT. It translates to CASSAQGPTEAFF.

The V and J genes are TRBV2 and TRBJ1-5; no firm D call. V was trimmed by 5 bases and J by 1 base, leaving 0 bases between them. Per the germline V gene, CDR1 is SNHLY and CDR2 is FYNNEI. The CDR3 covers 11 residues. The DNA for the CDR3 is TGTGCCAGCAGTAGCAATCAGCCCCAGCATTTT. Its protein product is CASSSNQPQHF. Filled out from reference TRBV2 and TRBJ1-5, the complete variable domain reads EPEVTQTPSHQVTQMGQEVILRCVPISNHLYFYWYRQILGQKVEFLVSFYNNEISEKSEIFDDQFSVERPDGSNFTLKIRSTKLEDSAMYFCASSSNQPQHFGDGTRLSIL.

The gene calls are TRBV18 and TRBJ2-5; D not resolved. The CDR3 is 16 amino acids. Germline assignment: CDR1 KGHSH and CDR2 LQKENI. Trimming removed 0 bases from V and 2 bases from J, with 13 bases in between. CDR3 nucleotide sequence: TGTGCCAGCTCACCACCGGTTGGGGTTGCTCAAGAGACCCAGTACTTC. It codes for CASSPPVGVAQETQYF.

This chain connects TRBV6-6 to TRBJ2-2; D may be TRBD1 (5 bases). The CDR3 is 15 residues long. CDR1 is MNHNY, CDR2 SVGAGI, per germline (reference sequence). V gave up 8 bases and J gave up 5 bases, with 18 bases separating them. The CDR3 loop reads CASGIKGQGTGELFF. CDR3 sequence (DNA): TGTGCCAGCGGAATAAAGGGGCAGGGAACCGGGGAGCTGTTTTTT.

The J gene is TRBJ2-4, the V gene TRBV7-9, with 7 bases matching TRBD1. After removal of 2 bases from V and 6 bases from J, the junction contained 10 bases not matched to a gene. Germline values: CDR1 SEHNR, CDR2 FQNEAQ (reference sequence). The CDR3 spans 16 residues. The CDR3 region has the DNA TGTGCCAGCAGCTTAACAACTCACAGGGGTGGAAACATTCAGTACTTC. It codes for CASSLTTHRGGNIQYF.

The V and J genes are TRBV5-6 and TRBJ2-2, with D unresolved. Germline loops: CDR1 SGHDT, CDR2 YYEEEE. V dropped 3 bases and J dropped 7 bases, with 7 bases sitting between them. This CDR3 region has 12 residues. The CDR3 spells CASSSFIGELFF. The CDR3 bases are TGTGCCAGCAGCTCCTTTATCGGGGAGCTGTTTTTT.

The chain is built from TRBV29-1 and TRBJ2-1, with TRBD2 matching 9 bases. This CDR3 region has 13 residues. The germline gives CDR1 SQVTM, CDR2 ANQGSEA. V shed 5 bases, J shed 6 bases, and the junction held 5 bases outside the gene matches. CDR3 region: CSVSGRMSNEQFF. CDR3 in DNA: TGCAGCGTTAGCGGGAGGATGAGCAATGAGCAGTTCTTC.

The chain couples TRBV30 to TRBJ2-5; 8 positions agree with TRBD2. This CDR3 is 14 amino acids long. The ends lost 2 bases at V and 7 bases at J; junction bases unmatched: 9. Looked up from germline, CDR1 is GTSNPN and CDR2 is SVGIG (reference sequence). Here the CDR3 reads CAWSSPSGGRTQYF. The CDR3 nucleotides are TGTGCCTGGAGTTCCCCCAGCGGGGGACGGACCCAGTACTTC.

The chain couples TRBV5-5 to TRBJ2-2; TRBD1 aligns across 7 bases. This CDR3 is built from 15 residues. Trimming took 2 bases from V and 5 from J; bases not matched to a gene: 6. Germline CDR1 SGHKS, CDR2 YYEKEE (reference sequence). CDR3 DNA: TGTGCCAGCAGCTTAGGGACAGCTAAAACCGGGGAGCTGTTTTTT. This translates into CASSLGTAKTGELFF.

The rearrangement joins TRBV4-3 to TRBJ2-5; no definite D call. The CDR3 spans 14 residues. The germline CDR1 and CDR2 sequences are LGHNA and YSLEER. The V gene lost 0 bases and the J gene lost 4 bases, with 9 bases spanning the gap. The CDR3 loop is CASSQDARGETQYF. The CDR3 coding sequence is TGCGCCAGCAGCCAAGACGCTCGAGGAGAGACCCAGTACTTC.

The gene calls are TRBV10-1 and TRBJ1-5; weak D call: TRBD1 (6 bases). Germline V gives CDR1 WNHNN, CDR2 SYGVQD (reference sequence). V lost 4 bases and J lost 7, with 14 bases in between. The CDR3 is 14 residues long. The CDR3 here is CASSAGGIGQPQHF. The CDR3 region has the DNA TGCGCCAGCAGTGCCGGGGGCATCGGGCAGCCCCAGCATTTT.

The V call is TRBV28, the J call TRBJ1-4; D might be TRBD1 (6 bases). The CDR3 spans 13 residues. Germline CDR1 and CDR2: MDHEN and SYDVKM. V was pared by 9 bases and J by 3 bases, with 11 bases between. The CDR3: CASVGGANEKLFF. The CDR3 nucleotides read TGTGCCAGTGTAGGGGGAGCTAATGAAAAACTGTTTTTT.

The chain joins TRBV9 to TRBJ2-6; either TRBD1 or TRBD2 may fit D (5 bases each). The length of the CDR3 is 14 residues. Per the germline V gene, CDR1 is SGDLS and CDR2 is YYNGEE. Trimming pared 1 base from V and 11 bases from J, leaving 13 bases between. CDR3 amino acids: CASSVTGRPHVLTF. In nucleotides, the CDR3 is TGTGCCAGCAGCGTAACGGGACGCCCCCACGTCCTGACTTTC. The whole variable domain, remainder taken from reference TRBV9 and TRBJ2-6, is DSGVTQTPKHLITATGQRVTLRCSPRSGDLSVYWYQQSLDQGLQFLIQYYNGEERAKGNILERFSAQQFPDLHSELNLSSLELGDSALYFCASSVTGRPHVLTFGAGSRLTVL.

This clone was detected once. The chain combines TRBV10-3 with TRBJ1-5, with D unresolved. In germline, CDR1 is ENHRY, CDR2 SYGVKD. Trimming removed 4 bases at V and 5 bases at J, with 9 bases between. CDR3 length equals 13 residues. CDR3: CAISGGDDQPQHF. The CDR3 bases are TGTGCCATCAGTGGGGGTGACGATCAGCCCCAGCATTTT.

The CDR3 protein is CASSLYGTGGYEQYF. The CDR3 DNA sequence: TGTGCCAGCAGCTTGTATGGGACAGGGGGGTACGAGCAGTACTTC. V and J are TRBV5-6 and TRBJ2-7; the match to TRBD1 covers 11 bases. V lost 1 base to trimming and J lost 4 bases; unmatched junction nucleotides: 4. This CDR3 is built from 15 residues. Germline CDR1 is SGHDT and CDR2 is YYEEEE. Filled out from reference TRBV5-6 and TRBJ2-7, the complete variable domain reads DAGVTQSPTHLIKTRGQQVTLRCSPKSGHDTVSWYQQALGQGPQFIFQYYEEEERQRGNFPDRFSGHQFPNYSSELNVNALLLGDSALYLCASSLYGTGGYEQYFGPGTRLTVT.

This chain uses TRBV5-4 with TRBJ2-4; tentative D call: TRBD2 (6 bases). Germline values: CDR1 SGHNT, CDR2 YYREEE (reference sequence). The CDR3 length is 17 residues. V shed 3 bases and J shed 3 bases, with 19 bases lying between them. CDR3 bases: TGTGCCAGCAGCTCCCCCTTAGATAAGGGAGGCAAAAACATTCAGTACTTC. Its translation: CASSSPLDKGGKNIQYF.

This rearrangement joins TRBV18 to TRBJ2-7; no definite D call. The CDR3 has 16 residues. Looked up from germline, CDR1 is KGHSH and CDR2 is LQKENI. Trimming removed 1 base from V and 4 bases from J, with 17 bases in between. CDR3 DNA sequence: TGTGCCAGCTCACCACGACTCGATCAGCTCTCATACGAGCAGTACTTC. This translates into CASSPRLDQLSYEQYF.